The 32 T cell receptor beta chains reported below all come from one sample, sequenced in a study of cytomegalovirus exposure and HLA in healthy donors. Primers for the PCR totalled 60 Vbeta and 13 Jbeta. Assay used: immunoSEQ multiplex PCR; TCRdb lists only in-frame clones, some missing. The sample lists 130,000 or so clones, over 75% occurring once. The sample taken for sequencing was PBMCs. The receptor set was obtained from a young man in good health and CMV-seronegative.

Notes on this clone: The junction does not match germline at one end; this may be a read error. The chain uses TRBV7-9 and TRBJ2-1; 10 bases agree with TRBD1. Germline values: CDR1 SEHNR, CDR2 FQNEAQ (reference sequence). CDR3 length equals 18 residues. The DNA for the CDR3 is TGTTCCAGCAGCTTAGCGATCGGACAGGGGGTTTCCTACAATGAGCAGTTCTTC. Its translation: CSSSLAIGQGVSYNEQFF.

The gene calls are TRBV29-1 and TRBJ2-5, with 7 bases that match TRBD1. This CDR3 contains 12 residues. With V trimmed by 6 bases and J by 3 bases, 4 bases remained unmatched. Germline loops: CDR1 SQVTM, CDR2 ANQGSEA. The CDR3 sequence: CSVDGQEETQYF. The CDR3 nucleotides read TGCAGCGTCGACGGACAGGAAGAGACCCAGTACTTC.

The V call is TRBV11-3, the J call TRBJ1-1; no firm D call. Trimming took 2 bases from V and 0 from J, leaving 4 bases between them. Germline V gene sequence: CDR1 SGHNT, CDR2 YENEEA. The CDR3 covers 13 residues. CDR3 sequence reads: CASSLSVNTEAFF. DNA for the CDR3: TGTGCCAGCAGCTTATCCGTGAACACTGAAGCTTTCTTT. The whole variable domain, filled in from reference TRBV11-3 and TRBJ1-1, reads EAGVVQSPRYKIIEKKQPVAFWCNPISGHNTLYWYLQNLGQGPELLIRYENEEAVDDSQLPKDRFSAERLKGVDSTLKIQPAELGDSAVYLCASSLSVNTEAFFGQGTRLTVV.

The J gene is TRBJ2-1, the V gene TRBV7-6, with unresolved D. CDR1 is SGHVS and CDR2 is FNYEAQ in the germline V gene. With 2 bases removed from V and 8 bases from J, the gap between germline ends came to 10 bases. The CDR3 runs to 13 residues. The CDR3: CASSLRWSDEQFF. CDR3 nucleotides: TGTGCCAGCAGCTTAAGATGGAGCGATGAGCAGTTCTTC.

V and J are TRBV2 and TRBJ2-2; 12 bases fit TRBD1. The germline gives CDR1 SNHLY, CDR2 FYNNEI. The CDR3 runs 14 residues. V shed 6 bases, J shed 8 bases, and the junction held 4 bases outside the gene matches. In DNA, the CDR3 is TGTGCCAGCAGAGGGACAGGGGGCCTGGGGGAGCTGTTTTTT. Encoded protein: CASRGTGGLGELFF.

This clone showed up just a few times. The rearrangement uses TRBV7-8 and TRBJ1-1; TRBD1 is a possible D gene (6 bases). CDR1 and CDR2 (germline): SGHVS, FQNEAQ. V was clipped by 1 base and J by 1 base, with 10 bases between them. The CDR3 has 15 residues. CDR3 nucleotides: TGTGCCAGCAGCTTAGGGGCAGGGGCGAACACTGAAGCTTTCTTT. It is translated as CASSLGAGANTEAFF.

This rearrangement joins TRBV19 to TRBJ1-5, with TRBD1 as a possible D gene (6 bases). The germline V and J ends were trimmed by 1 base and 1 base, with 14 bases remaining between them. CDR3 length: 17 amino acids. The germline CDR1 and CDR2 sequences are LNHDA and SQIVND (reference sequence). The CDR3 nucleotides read TGTGCCAGTAGTATAGTGCTGGGGGCATCCAGCAATCAGCCCCAGCATTTT. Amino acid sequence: CASSIVLGASSNQPQHF.

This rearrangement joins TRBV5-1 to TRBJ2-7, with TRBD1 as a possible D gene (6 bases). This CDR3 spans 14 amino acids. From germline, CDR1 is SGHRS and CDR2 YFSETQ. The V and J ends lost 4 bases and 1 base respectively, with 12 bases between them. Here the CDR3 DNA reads TGCGCCAGCAGCGAACTGGGACATTCCTACGAGCAGTACTTC. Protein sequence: CASSELGHSYEQYF.

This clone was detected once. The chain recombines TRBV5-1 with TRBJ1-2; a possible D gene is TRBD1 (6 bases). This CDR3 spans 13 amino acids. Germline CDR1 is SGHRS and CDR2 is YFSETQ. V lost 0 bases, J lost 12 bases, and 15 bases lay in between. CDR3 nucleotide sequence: TGCGCCAGCAGCTTGGCCCCACAGGGTCCAAACACCTTC. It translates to CASSLAPQGPNTF. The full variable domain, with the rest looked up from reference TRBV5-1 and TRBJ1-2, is KAGVTQTPRYLIKTRGQQVTLSCSPISGHRSVSWYQQTPGQGLQFLFEYFSETQRNKGNFPGRFSGRQFSNSRSEMNVSTLELGDSALYLCASSLAPQGPNTFGSGTRLTVV.

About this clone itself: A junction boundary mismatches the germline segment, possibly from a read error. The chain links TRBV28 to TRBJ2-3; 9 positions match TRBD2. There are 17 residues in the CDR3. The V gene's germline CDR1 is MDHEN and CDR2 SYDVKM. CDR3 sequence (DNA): TGTGCCAGCACTAGGATTCGAGCGGGGGGCCTCACAGATGCGCAGTATTTT. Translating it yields CASTRIRAGGLTDAQYF.

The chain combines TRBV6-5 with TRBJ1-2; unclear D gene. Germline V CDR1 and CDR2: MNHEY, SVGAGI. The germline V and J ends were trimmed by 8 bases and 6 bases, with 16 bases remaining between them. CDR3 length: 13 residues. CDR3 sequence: CASVTGKLNGYTF. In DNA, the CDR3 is TGTGCCAGCGTCACGGGTAAACTGAATGGCTACACCTTC.

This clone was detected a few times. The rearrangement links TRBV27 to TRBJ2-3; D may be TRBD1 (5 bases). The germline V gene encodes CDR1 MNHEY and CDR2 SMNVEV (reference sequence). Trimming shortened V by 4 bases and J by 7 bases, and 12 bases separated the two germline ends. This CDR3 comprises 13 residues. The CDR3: CASSSRASNTQYF. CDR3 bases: TGTGCCAGCAGTTCCAGGGCGTCAAATACGCAGTATTTT.

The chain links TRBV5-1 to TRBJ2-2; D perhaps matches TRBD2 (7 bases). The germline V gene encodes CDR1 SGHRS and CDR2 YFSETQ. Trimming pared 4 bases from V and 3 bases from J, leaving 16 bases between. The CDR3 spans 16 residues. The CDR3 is CASSVLGGGYTGELFF. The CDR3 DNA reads TGCGCCAGCAGCGTGCTGGGGGGGGGCTACACCGGGGAGCTGTTTTTT.

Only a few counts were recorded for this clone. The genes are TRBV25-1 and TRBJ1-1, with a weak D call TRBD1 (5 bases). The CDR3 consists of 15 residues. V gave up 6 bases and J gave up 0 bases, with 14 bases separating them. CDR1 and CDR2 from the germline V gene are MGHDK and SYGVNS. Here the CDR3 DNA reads TGTGCCAGCAGCCCCCCCCCAGGGCTGAACACTGAAGCTTTCTTT. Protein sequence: CASSPPPGLNTEAFF.

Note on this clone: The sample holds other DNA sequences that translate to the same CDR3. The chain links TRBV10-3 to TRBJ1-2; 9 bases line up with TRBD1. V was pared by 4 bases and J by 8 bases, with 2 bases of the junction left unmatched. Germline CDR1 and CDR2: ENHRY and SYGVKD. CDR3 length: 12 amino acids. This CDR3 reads CAISADRGGYTF. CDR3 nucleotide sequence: TGTGCCATCAGTGCCGACAGGGGGGGCTACACCTTC.

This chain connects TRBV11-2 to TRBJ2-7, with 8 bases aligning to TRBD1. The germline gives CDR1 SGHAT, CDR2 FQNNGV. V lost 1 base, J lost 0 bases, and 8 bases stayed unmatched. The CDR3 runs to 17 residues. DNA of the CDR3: TGTGCCAGCAGCTTAGGGGGGGAAGGACAGGGCTCCTACGAGCAGTACTTC. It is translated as CASSLGGEGQGSYEQYF.

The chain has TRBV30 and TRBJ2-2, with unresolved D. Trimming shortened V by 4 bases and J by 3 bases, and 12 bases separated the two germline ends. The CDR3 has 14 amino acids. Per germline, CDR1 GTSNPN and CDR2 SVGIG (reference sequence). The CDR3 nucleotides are TGTGCCTGGAATGGTGATGGAGACACCGGGGAGCTGTTTTTT. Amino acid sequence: CAWNGDGDTGELFF.

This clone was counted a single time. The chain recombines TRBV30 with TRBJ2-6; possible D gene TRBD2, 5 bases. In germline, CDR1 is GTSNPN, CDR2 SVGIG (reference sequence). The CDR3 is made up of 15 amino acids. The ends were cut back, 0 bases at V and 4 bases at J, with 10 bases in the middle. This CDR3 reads CAWSVRARGANVLTF. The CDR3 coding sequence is TGTGCCTGGAGTGTGAGGGCCCGCGGGGCCAACGTCCTGACTTTC.

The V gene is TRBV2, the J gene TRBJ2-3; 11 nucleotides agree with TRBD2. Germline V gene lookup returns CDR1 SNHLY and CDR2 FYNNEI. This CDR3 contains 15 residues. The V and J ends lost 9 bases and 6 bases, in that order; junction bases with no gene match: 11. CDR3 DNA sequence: TGTGCCAGTCTTTTTTTACTAGCGGGGGAGGATACGCAGTATTTT. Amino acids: CASLFLLAGEDTQYF.

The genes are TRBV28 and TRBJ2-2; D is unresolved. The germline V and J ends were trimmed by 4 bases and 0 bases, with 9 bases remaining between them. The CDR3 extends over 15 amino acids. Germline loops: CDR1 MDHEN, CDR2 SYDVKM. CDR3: CASSSRRSNTGELFF. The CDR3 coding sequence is TGTGCCAGCAGTTCTCGTCGGTCGAACACCGGGGAGCTGTTTTTT.

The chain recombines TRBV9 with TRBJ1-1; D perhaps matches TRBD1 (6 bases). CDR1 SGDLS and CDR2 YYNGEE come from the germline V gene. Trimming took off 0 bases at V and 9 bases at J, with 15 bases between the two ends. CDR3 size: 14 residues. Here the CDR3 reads CASSVEDSRFQAFF. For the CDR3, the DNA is TGTGCCAGCAGCGTAGAGGACAGTCGATTTCAAGCTTTCTTT.

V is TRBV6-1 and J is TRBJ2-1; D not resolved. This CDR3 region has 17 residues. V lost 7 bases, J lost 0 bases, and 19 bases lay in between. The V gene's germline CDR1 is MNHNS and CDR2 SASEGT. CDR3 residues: CASNDQSLGVSYNEQFF. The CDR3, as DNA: TGTGCCAGCAATGACCAGAGTCTAGGCGTCTCCTACAATGAGCAGTTCTTC.

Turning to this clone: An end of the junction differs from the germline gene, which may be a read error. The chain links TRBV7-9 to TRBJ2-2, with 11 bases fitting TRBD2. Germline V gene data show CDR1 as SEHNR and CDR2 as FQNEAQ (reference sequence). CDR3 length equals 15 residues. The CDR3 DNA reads TGTTCCAGCAGCTTAGCGGGGGGGCGCACCGGGGAGCTGTTTTTT. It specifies CSSSLAGGRTGELFF.

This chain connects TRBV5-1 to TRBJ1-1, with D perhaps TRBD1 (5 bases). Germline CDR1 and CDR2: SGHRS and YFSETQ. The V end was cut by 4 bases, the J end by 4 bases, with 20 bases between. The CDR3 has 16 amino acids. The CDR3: CASSPTAGFLSTEAFF. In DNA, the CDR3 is TGCGCCAGCAGCCCGACTGCAGGGTTTTTAAGCACTGAAGCTTTCTTT.

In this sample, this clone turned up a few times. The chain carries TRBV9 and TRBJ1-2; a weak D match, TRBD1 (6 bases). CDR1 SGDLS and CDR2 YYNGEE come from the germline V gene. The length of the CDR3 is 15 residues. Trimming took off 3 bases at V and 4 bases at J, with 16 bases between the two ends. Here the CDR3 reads CASSAGGALGYGYTF. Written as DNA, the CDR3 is TGTGCCAGCAGCGCCGGGGGGGCGCTGGGCTATGGCTACACCTTC.

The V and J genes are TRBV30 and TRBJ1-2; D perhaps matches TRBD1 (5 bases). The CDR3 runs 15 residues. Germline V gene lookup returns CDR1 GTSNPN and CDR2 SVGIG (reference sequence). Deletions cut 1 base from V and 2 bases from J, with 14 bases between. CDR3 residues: CAWSGGSPLNYGYTF. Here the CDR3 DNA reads TGTGCCTGGAGTGGGGGCAGTCCTTTAAACTATGGCTACACCTTC.

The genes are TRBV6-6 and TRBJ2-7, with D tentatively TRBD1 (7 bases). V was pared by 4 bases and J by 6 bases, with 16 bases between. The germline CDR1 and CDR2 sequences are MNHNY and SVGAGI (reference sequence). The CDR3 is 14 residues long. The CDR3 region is CASSLTGLGGEQYF. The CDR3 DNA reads TGTGCCAGCAGTTTGACAGGGTTGGGGGGCGAGCAGTACTTC.

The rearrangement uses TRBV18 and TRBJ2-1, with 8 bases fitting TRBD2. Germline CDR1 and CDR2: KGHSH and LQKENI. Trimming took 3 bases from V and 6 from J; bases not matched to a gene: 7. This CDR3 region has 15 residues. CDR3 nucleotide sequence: TGTGCCAGCTCACCGGACGGGGGGGCCTTCAATGAGCAGTTCTTC. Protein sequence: CASSPDGGAFNEQFF.

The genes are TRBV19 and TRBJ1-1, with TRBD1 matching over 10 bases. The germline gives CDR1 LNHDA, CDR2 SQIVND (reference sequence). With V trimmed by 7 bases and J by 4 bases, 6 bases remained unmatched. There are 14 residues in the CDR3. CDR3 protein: CASIGRTGGTEAFF. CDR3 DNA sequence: TGTGCCAGTATAGGTAGGACAGGGGGCACTGAAGCTTTCTTT. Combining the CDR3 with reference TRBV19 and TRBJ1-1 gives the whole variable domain DGGITQSPKYLFRKEGQNVTLSCEQNLNHDAMYWYRQDPGQGLRLIYYSQIVNDFQKGDIAEGYSVSREKKESFPLTVTSAQKNPTAFYLCASIGRTGGTEAFFGQGTRLTVV.

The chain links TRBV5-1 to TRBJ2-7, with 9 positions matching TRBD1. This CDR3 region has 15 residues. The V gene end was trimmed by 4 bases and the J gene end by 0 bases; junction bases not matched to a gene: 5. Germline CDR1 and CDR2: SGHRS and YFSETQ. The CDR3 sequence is CASSLGTGISYEQYF. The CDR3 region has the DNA TGCGCCAGCAGCCTGGGGACAGGGATCTCCTACGAGCAGTACTTC.

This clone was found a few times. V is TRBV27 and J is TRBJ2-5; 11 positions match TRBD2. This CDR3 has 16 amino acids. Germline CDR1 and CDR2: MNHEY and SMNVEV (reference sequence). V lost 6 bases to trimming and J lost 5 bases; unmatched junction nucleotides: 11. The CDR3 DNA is TGTGCCAGCAGGACACTAATAGCGGGGGGGCAGGAGACCCAGTACTTC. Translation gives CASRTLIAGGQETQYF.

Here the CDR3 reads CASSRRTGGALAFF. CDR3 in DNA: TGTGCCAGCAGTCGTCGGACAGGGGGCGCATTAGCTTTCTTT. The chain uses TRBV6-5 and TRBJ1-1; TRBD1 matches at 11 bases. The germline V gene encodes CDR1 MNHEY and CDR2 SVGAGI. The CDR3 runs to 14 residues. Trimming took 5 bases from V and 10 from J; bases not matched to a gene: 9.